The entry that follows covers one T cell receptor beta chain sequence. This specimen belongs to a study of blood T cell repertoires in COVID-19. The data were produced by immunoSEQ multiplex PCR, yet TCRdb's version contains in-frame clones alone and is incomplete. The sample includes 200,000 to 300,000 clones, around 88% of them seen just once. This TCR came from a woman in her forties with acute COVID-19. The sample taken for sequencing was PBMCs or T cells enriched from blood (not recorded which).

The CDR3 DNA reads TGCGCCAGCAGCGCAACCGGGTACCTTGATGAAAAACTGTTTTTT. It translates to CASSATGYLDEKLFF. V usage is TRBV4-1 and J usage is TRBJ1-4; D gene uncertain. Germline loops: CDR1 MGHRA, CDR2 YSYEKL. V was cut by 5 bases and J by 6 bases, with 16 bases left in between. The CDR3 runs to 15 residues.